These 3 T cell receptor beta chains were sequenced from one sample in a study of cytomegalovirus exposure and HLA in healthy donors. With 60 Vbeta and 13 Jbeta primers, the PCR was carried out. TCRdb keeps only in-frame clones here, not all; method: immunoSEQ multiplex PCR. In the table there are tens of thousands of clones, 50% to 70% of which are singletons. The sequenced sample was PBMCs. Receptors were obtained from a human donor in good health.

The chain links TRBV30 to TRBJ1-5; D is possibly TRBD1 (5 bases). This CDR3 contains 14 residues. The germline gives CDR1 GTSNPN, CDR2 SVGIG (reference sequence). Trimming took 4 bases from V and 1 from J, leaving 11 bases between them. The CDR3 region is CAWTGSSSNQPQHF. Written as DNA, the CDR3 is TGTGCCTGGACAGGGTCTTCGAGCAATCAGCCCCAGCATTTT.

The chain combines TRBV9 with TRBJ2-3, with unresolved D. Trimming cost V 0 bases and J 0 bases, with 8 bases left between them. The CDR3 covers 15 residues. Germline V gene data show CDR1 as SGDLS and CDR2 as YYNGEE. The CDR3, as DNA: TGTGCCAGCAGCGTAGGACTGGTAAGCACAGATACGCAGTATTTT. The encoded protein is CASSVGLVSTDTQYF.

CDR3 DNA: TGCGCCAGCAGCTTGCTACCGCGCGGGACGCAAGAGACCCAGTACTTC. This encodes CASSLLPRGTQETQYF. This chain links TRBV5-1 with TRBJ2-5; tentative D call: TRBD2 (6 bases). The germline V and J ends were trimmed by 1 base and 2 bases, with 15 bases remaining between them. The length of the CDR3 is 16 residues. Germline V gives CDR1 SGHRS, CDR2 YFSETQ. Using reference TRBV5-1 and TRBJ2-5 for the parts outside the CDR3, the full variable domain is KAGVTQTPRYLIKTRGQQVTLSCSPISGHRSVSWYQQTPGQGLQFLFEYFSETQRNKGNFPGRFSGRQFSNSRSEMNVSTLELGDSALYLCASSLLPRGTQETQYFGPGTRLLVL.